Sequencing of this TCR beta chain was carried out in a study of T cell responses to AZD1222 COVID-19 vaccine. Study-wide findings and caveats: Clonal diversity may have been underestimated in mostly white British donors. Just a handful of AZD1222 recipients tested seropositive at baseline. Breadth and depth of Spike-specific TCRs rose after two AZD1222 doses.

A remark on this clone: Its antigen remains unknown.

Looked up from germline, CDR1 is SGHTA and CDR2 is FQGNSA. J was trimmed by 3 bases and V by 3 bases; bases with no gene match: 8. The length of the CDR3 is 15 residues. Clones were sequenced by immunoSEQ multiplex PCR, and TCRdb holds only the in-frame ones, with some missing. Of around 100,000 clones in the sample, about 87% were seen once. This sequence was found in an adult in good health. Specimen: peripheral blood, collected on day 0 of AZD1222 vaccination. The chain employs TRBV7-2 and TRBJ2-7; 7 nucleotides agree with TRBD2. CDR3 residues: CASSFTAGRSYEQYF. The CDR3 DNA reads as TGTGCCAGCAGCTTTACAGCGGGAAGGAGCTACGAGCAGTACTTC.